These T cell receptor beta chains were read from a single sample in a study of yellow fever vaccine responses in identical twins. TCRdb reanalysed the RT-PCR reads using MiXCR and keeps one entry per CDR3 protein. The sample lists 850 to 1,100 distinct CDR3 sequences; around four fifths were seen once. The sample in question was T cells from blood (PBMCs), unsorted or a sorted subset (not recorded which), obtained before or after yellow fever vaccination (not recorded which). The receptors come from a woman aged 18-29 years who received the yellow fever vaccine. Both conserved end residues are part of each CDR3. The D gene is left open where the match is weak. The listing skips clone size in some rows; elsewhere it reads once, few, many or a size class.

CDR3aa	CDR3nt	abundance	v_gene	j_gene	d_gene
CASDSQPGTVETQYF	TGTGCCAGCGACTCACAACCCGGGACAGTGGAGACCCAGTACTTC	NA	TRBV5-6	TRBJ2-5	TRBD1
CSASGTGANTGELFF	TGCAGTGCTTCCGGGACAGGGGCGAACACCGGGGAGCTGTTTTTT	NA	TRBV20-1	TRBJ2-2	TRBD1
CATSKGLAGADTQYF	TGTGCCACCAGCAAGGGACTAGCGGGAGCAGATACGCAGTATTTT	NA	TRBV15	TRBJ2-3	TRBD2
CASSLEDRVVSPLHF	TGTGCCAGCAGCTTGGAAGACAGGGTTGTTTCACCCCTCCACTTT	NA	TRBV11-3	TRBJ1-6	TRBD1
CAISTSAGNSYNEQFF	TGTGCCATCAGTACCTCGGCAGGGAACTCCTACAATGAGCAGTTCTTC	NA	TRBV10-3	TRBJ2-1	NA
CATSDWGLAGETQYF	TGTGCCACCAGTGATTGGGGACTAGCTGGGGAGACCCAGTACTTC	NA	TRBV24-1	TRBJ2-5	TRBD2
CASSPGQGGNEQFF	TGTGCCAGCAGTCCGGGACAGGGTGGGAATGAGCAGTTCTTC	NA	TRBV27	TRBJ2-1	TRBD1
CASSSTGGVGGYTF	TGTGCCAGCAGTTCCACAGGGGGCGTAGGTGGCTACACCTTC	NA	TRBV12-3/TRBV12-4	TRBJ1-2	TRBD1
CASSLGKEAFF	TGTGCCAGCAGCTTGGGCAAGGAAGCTTTCTTT	NA	TRBV5-6	TRBJ1-1	NA
CASSLSTGSADTQYF	TGCGCCAGCAGCCTCTCGACAGGGAGCGCAGATACGCAGTATTTT	NA	TRBV4-1	TRBJ2-3	TRBD1
CASSQTGRAFGNSPLHF	TGTGCCAGCAGTCAGACAGGGCGAGCGTTTGGTAATTCACCCCTCCACTTT	NA	TRBV7-9	TRBJ1-6	TRBD1
CSVGTVNTEAFF	TGCAGCGTAGGGACAGTGAACACTGAAGCTTTCTTT	NA	TRBV29-1	TRBJ1-1	TRBD1
CASSLFGRGSYNEQFF	TGTGCCAGCAGCTTGTTCGGCAGGGGCTCCTACAATGAGCAGTTCTTC	NA	TRBV11-1	TRBJ2-1	NA
CASRARGASTDTQYF	TGTGCCAGTAGAGCGCGGGGTGCTAGCACAGATACGCAGTATTTT	NA	TRBV19	TRBJ2-3	NA
CASSQDSGRATDTQYF	TGTGCCAGCAGCCAAGATAGCGGGAGGGCTACAGATACGCAGTATTTT	NA	TRBV4-2	TRBJ2-3	TRBD2
CSVQQGAGETQYF	TGCAGCGTACAACAGGGGGCTGGAGAGACCCAGTACTTC	once	TRBV29-1	TRBJ2-5	TRBD1
CASSFDEQYF	TGTGCCAGCTCCTTTGACGAGCAGTACTTC	NA	TRBV28	TRBJ2-7	NA
CASKAALNTEAFF	TGCGCCAGCAAGGCCGCCTTGAACACTGAAGCTTTCTTT	NA	TRBV10-1	TRBJ1-1	NA
CASSQEREGSYEQYF	TGTGCCAGCAGCCAAGAGCGGGAGGGCTCCTACGAGCAGTACTTC	NA	TRBV4-2	TRBJ2-7	TRBD2
CASSPTPTGSTTEAFF	TGCGCCAGCAGCCCCACCCCAACAGGGTCGACCACTGAAGCTTTCTTT	NA	TRBV5-1	TRBJ1-1	NA
CSVRVQWGTEAFF	TGCAGCGTTCGGGTCCAGTGGGGCACTGAAGCTTTCTTT	few	TRBV29-1	TRBJ1-1	NA
CASSNSETGELFF	TGTGCCAGCAGTAATTCGGAAACCGGGGAGCTGTTTTTT	NA	TRBV6-4	TRBJ2-2	NA
CSARVADYLYNEQFF	TGCAGTGCCCGAGTCGCGGACTACCTCTACAATGAGCAGTTCTTC	NA	TRBV20-1	TRBJ2-1	NA
CASSNGLAETQYF	TGTGCCAGTAGTAATGGACTAGCTGAGACCCAGTACTTC	NA	TRBV19	TRBJ2-5	TRBD2
CASSSNGGGTFTDTQYF	TGTGCCAGCAGCTCCAATGGGGGAGGGACATTCACAGATACGCAGTATTTT	NA	TRBV11-3	TRBJ2-3	NA
CASSPGQVISLYGYTF	TGTGCCAGTTCCCCCGGACAGGTGATATCTCTGTATGGCTACACCTTC	NA	TRBV28	TRBJ1-2	TRBD1
CASSQSGGMVRGTEAFF	TGCGCCAGCAGTCAATCGGGCGGTATGGTTCGGGGGACTGAAGCTTTCTTT	few	TRBV23-1	TRBJ1-1	NA
CASSALVRTSGNEQFF	TGTGCCAGCAGTGCCCTGGTGAGGACTAGCGGCAATGAGCAGTTCTTC	NA	TRBV6-1	TRBJ2-1	TRBD2
CAISASSGLSSYNEQFF	TGTGCCATCAGTGCGTCTAGCGGGCTTAGCTCCTACAATGAGCAGTTCTTC	NA	TRBV10-3	TRBJ2-1	TRBD2
CASSPPGQGYNEQFF	TGTGCCAGCAGCCCCCCTGGGCAGGGGTACAATGAGCAGTTCTTC	NA	TRBV13	TRBJ2-1	NA
CASSQEVSRVEAFF	TGTGCCAGCAGCCAAGAAGTTTCCAGGGTTGAAGCTTTCTTT	NA	TRBV3-1	TRBJ1-1	NA
CASRGTRQGADTQYF	TGTGCCAGCAGGGGAACTCGACAGGGCGCAGATACGCAGTATTTT	few	TRBV6-1	TRBJ2-3	TRBD1
CASSRGQGKDTQYF	TGTGCCAGCAGCCGAGGACAGGGTAAAGATACGCAGTATTTT	NA	TRBV7-7	TRBJ2-3	TRBD1
CASSLGRTTGELFF	TGTGCCAGCAGCTTAGGAAGGACTACCGGGGAGCTGTTTTTT	NA	TRBV7-6	TRBJ2-2	NA
CASRFTGINQPQHF	TGTGCCAGCAGATTCACAGGCATCAATCAGCCCCAGCATTTT	once	TRBV28	TRBJ1-5	NA
CASKEGASNQPQHF	TGTGCCAGCAAGGAGGGGGCTAGCAATCAGCCCCAGCATTTT	NA	TRBV6-1	TRBJ1-5	TRBD1
CASRQTEAHSPLHF	TGCGCCAGCAGGCAGACAGAGGCCCATTCACCCCTCCACTTT	NA	TRBV5-1	TRBJ1-6	NA
CASSFGTVYGYTF	TGTGCCAGCAGCTTCGGGACAGTTTATGGCTACACCTTC	NA	TRBV7-2	TRBJ1-2	TRBD1
CASSEGTGGNQPQHF	TGTGCCAGCAGTGAAGGGACAGGGGGCAATCAGCCCCAGCATTTT	NA	TRBV25-1	TRBJ1-5	TRBD1
CASSLAGGGTYEQYF	TGTGCCAGCAGCCTAGCCGGCGGGGGGACCTACGAGCAGTACTTC	NA	TRBV7-2	TRBJ2-7	TRBD2
CATRLGAGELFF	TGTGCCACCCGGTTAGGGGCGGGGGAGCTGTTTTTT	NA	TRBV27	TRBJ2-2	NA
CASSQESGGINEQFF	TGCGCCAGCAGCCAAGAGTCGGGGGGAATCAATGAGCAGTTCTTC	NA	TRBV4-1	TRBJ2-1	TRBD2
CASRKPGQGASGANVLTF	TGTGCCAGTAGGAAACCGGGACAGGGGGCGTCTGGGGCCAACGTCCTGACTTTC	NA	TRBV19	TRBJ2-6	TRBD1
CSARVVANIETQDF	TGCAGTGCTAGAGTTGTGGCTAACATAGAGACCCAGGACTTC	NA	TRBV20-1	TRBJ2-5	NA